Listed here is a single T cell receptor (beta chain). This clone was observed a few times. The antigen it binds to is not known. It has no much larger one-base neighbor in the sample; base qualities were not kept. The sample belongs to a study of glioma-infiltrating T cells after dendritic cell vaccination (dated by TCRdb to the mid-2010s). Some background on the complete study: The cohort comprised around 15 glioblastoma patients from Phase I and II dendritic cell vaccination trials, 9 newly diagnosed and 6 with recurrent disease. Patients received autologous tumor lysate-pulsed dendritic cell vaccination between about 2002 and 2013. Survival after dendritic cell vaccination was correlated with TCR sequencing metrics such as TIL content and the overlap between tumor and blood repertoires. The vaccine was prepared from monocyte-derived dendritic cells that were cultured for seven to eight days with IL-4 and GM-CSF and then pulsed overnight with autologous tumor lysate. Tumor-infiltrating lymphocyte content was quantified and tumor and blood repertoires were compared in dendritic cell-vaccinated glioblastoma patients by deep sequencing of TCR beta CDR3 regions. Each patient was given three intradermal dendritic cell vaccine injections, spaced two weeks apart, in the arm below the axilla. Beyond this particular receptor, the publication reports: After dendritic cell vaccination, a higher estimated pretreatment TIL content predicted longer time to progression and longer overall survival. The TCR overlap response model with three groups was called speculative and said to need prospective validation. No direct relationship between TCR clonality and survival was found, suggesting a diverse polyclonal response may matter. The cohort was small and heterogeneous, and full blood and tumor sets were available for few patients, with initial-recurrent tumor pairs available for even fewer patients.

Using the immunoSEQ assay, TCRB CDR3 regions were amplified from approximately 2.1 micrograms of genomic DNA, or from all available DNA when less than that was on hand. For multiplex PCR, 60 forward primers for TCR V beta segments and 13 reverse primers for J beta segments were used. To estimate the number of reads per starting template, synthetic control templates were added to each sample at limiting dilution. The Illumina HiSeq System generated sequencing reads of 87 bp. Under the source paper's analysis protocol: PCR and sequencing errors were removed by a nearest neighbor algorithm that merged closely related sequences. TCR overlap was defined as the percentage of unique tumor TCR beta sequences that were also present in the same patient's peripheral blood. In TCRdb, the immuneACCESS table is reduced to in-frame sequences with V and J assigned. These tables do not hold every clone; where another copy was compared, an unresolved V gene accounts for under half, and the others remain unexplained. V and J calls and clone size are given by that table; D and trimming were obtained from the DNA. The sample has fewer than 110,000 clones on record, roughly 79% of them singletons. The ten largest clones capture around 12% of the sample.

The V and J ends are trimmed by 3 bases and 1 base, leaving 8 bases between them. The CDR3 goes from the cysteine to the phenylalanine over 13 residues. Here the CDR3 DNA is all that survives: 39 bases in frame from base 1. CDR1 is given as SQVTM and CDR2 as ANQGSEA, both from the germline V gene. Patients were selected on the basis of adequate residual fresh-frozen tumor tissue and more than two years of available survival data. None of the glioblastoma patients carried an isocitrate dehydrogenase mutation, although molecular status otherwise varied. PBMC were collected before vaccination, two weeks after the third vaccination, and at tumor progression if progression occurred. The Qiagen DNeasy Blood extraction Kit was used for extraction of genomic DNA.

The material was blood, obtained before dendritic cell vaccination. Here the chain combines TRBV29-1 and TRBJ2-3; matching of 6 bases hints at TRBD1 as the D gene. The clonotype comes from a human donor with glioblastoma. The DNA is as follows: TGCAGCGTTGACCCAGGGGGCACAGATACGCAGTATTTT. Translation gives CSVDPGGTDTQYF.